This T cell receptor beta chain was sequenced in a study of T cell repertoires in cytomegalovirus infection. Study-level background: Signatures in public TCR beta sequences pointed to both CMV infection and matching HLA type. Study outcomes and limitations: Of the TCR beta families, the public ones yielded a cumulative frequency that identified carriers of CMV plus the relevant HLA. Within the response measured ex vivo, HLA-C-restricted CMV-specific TCR beta clonotypes were dominant.

TCRdb re-derived calls from the reads in MiXCR, one entry per CDR3 protein. The top ten clones hold 3.5% to 4.5% of a sample with around 320,000 distinct CDR3 sequences, around a tenth of them seen once. This clonotype was seen ten or more times. Its antigen is currently unknown. The germline V gene encodes CDR1 SGHVS and CDR2 FQNEAQ. The CDR3 extends over 18 amino acids. J gave up 1 base and V 2 bases, and 5 bases lay outside the gene matches. The specimen sequenced was PBMCs. This clonotype was obtained from a human donor in good health (CMV status not recorded). Some clones in this sample may be carry-over from other donors' samples. The chain has TRBV7-8 and TRBJ2-6; 10 nucleotides align to TRBD2. CDR3 protein: CASSLLAGVGSGANVLTF. The CDR3 nucleotides are TGTGCCAGCAGCTTACTAGCGGGAGTAGGGTCTGGGGCCAACGTCCTGACTTTC.